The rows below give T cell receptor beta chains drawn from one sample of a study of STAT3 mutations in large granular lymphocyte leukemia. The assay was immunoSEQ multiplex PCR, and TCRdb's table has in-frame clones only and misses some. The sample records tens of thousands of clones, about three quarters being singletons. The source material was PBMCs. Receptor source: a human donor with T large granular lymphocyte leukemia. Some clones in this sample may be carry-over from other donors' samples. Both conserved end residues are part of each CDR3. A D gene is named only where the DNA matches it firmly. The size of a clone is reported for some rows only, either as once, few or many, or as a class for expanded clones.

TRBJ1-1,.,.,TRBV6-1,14,CASTQAGGGTEAFF,TGTGCCAGCACCCAGGCGGGGGGTGGCACTGAAGCTTTCTTT
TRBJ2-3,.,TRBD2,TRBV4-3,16,CASSQDAGGVGDTQYF,TGCGCCAGCAGCCAAGATGCCGGGGGGGTGGGAGATACGCAGTATTTT
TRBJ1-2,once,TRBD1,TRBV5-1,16,CASSLTGTGTTYGYTF,TGCGCCAGCAGCTTGACAGGGACAGGGACCACCTATGGCTACACCTTC
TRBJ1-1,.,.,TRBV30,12,CAWSSVNTEAFF,TGTGCCTGGAGTTCGGTGAACACTGAAGCTTTCTTT
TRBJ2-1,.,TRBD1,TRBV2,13,CASNNGQGNEQFF,TGTGCCAGCAACAACGGACAGGGCAATGAGCAGTTCTTC
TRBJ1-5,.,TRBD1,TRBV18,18,CASSPRDRESLSNQPQHF,TGTGCCAGCTCACCAAGAGACAGGGAGTCCCTTAGCAATCAGCCCCAGCATTTT
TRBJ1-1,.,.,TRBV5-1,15,CASSLMRGLGTEAFF,TGCGCCAGCAGCTTGATGCGGGGGCTGGGAACTGAAGCTTTCTTT
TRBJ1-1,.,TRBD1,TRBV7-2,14,CASSPHGQGPEAFF,TGTGCCAGCAGCCCCCACGGACAGGGTCCTGAAGCTTTCTTT
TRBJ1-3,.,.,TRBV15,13,CATTTAQRDTIYF,TGTGCCACCACTACCGCTCAGAGGGACACCATATATTTT
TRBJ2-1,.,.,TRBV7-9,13,CASSYQGQAEQFF,TGTGCCAGCAGCTACCAGGGCCAAGCGGAGCAGTTCTTC
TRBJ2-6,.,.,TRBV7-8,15,CASRNGGTGANVLTF,TGTGCCAGCCGAAACGGGGGCACTGGGGCCAACGTCCTGACTTTC
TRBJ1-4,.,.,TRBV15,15,CATSRDVERNEKLFF,TGTGCCACCAGCAGAGATGTAGAGAGGAATGAAAAACTGTTTTTT
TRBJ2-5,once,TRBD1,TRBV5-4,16,CASSSRGTGIQETQYF,TGTGCCAGCAGCTCCCGAGGGACAGGGATACAAGAGACCCAGTACTTC
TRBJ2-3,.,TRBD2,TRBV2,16,CASSEGLAVGTDTQYF,TGTGCCAGCAGTGAAGGACTAGCGGTGGGCACAGATACGCAGTATTTT
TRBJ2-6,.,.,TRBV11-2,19,CASSLAADTFSSGANVLTF,TGTGCCAGCAGCTTAGCGGCGGACACCTTTTCTTCTGGGGCCAACGTCCTGACTTTC
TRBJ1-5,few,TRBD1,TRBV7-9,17,CASSLGRSGGGNQPQHF,TGTGCCAGCAGCTTAGGGCGGTCAGGGGGCGGCAATCAGCCCCAGCATTTT
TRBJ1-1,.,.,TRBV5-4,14,CASKRGMANTEAFF,TGTGCCAGCAAAAGGGGAATGGCGAACACTGAAGCTTTCTTT
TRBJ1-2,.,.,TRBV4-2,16,CASSQGPGGDSYGYTF,TGTGCCAGCAGCCAAGGCCCTGGGGGGGACTCCTATGGCTACACCTTC
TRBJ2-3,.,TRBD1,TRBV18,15,CASSSDRLVTDTQYF,TGTGCCAGCTCATCGGACAGGCTGGTCACAGATACGCAGTATTTT
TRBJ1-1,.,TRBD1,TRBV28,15,CASRDRGPGDTEAFF,TGTGCCAGCAGAGACAGGGGCCCGGGGGACACTGAAGCTTTCTTT
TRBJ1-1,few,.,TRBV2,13,CASSEAEVTEAFF,TGTGCCAGCAGTGAAGCCGAGGTAACTGAAGCTTTCTTT
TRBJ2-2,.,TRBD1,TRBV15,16,CATSRDRHRGTGELFF,TGTGCCACCAGCAGAGATCGTCACAGGGGCACCGGGGAGCTGTTTTTT
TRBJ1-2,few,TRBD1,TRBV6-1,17,CASSDHRQGERHYGYTF,TGTGCCAGCAGTGACCATCGACAGGGGGAGAGACACTATGGCTACACCTTC
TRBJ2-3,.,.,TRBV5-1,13,CASSRNGGDTQYF,TGCGCCAGCAGCCGAAACGGGGGCGATACGCAGTATTTT
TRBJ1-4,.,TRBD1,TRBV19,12,CASTRGHEKLFF,TGTGCCAGTACAAGGGGGCATGAAAAACTGTTTTTT
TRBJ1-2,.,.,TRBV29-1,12,CSVQGGTYGYTF,TGCAGCGTTCAGGGAGGAACCTATGGCTACACCTTC
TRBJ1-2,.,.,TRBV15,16,CATSRGDTSLNYGYTF,TGTGCCACCAGCAGGGGGGACACCTCCCTTAACTATGGCTACACCTTC
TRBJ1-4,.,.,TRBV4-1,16,CASSQNGNPTNEKLFF,TGCGCCAGCAGCCAAAACGGAAATCCAACTAATGAAAAACTGTTTTTT
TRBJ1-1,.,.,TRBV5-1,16,CASSFSGSLMNTEAFF,TGCGCCAGCAGCTTTTCAGGGTCCCTAATGAACACTGAAGCTTTCTTT
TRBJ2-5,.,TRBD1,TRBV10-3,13,CAIRGDRGETQYF,TGTGCCATCAGAGGAGACAGGGGCGAGACCCAGTACTTC
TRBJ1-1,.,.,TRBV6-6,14,CASSKGVKNTEAFF,TGTGCCAGCAGTAAAGGGGTAAAGAACACTGAAGCTTTCTTT
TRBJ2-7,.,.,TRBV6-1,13,CASSPAYSYEQYF,TGTGCCAGCAGCCCGGCCTACTCCTACGAGCAGTACTTC
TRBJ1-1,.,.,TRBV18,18,CASSPFEGEVGLNTEAFF,TGTGCCAGCTCACCTTTCGAGGGGGAGGTGGGGCTCAACACTGAAGCTTTCTTT
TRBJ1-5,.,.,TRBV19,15,CASSIASRAKQPQHF,TGTGCCAGTAGTATAGCCTCCAGGGCGAAGCAGCCCCAGCATTTT
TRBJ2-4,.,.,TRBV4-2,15,CASSQGSRVTNIQYF,TGTGCCAGCAGCCAAGGAAGTAGGGTGACGAACATTCAGTACTTC
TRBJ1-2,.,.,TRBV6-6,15,CASSYEAYLLHGYTF,TGTGCCAGCAGTTACGAAGCCTACCTATTGCATGGCTACACCTTC
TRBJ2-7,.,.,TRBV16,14,CASSQSAGPYEQYF,TGTGCCAGCAGCCAATCTGCGGGGCCCTACGAGCAGTACTTC
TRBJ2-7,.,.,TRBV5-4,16,CASSLELGGRTYEQYF,TGTGCCAGCAGCTTGGAGTTGGGGGGAAGAACCTACGAGCAGTACTTC
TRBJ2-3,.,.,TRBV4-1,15,CASSTDSFGGDTQYF,TGCGCCAGCAGCACTGACAGTTTCGGAGGAGATACGCAGTATTTT